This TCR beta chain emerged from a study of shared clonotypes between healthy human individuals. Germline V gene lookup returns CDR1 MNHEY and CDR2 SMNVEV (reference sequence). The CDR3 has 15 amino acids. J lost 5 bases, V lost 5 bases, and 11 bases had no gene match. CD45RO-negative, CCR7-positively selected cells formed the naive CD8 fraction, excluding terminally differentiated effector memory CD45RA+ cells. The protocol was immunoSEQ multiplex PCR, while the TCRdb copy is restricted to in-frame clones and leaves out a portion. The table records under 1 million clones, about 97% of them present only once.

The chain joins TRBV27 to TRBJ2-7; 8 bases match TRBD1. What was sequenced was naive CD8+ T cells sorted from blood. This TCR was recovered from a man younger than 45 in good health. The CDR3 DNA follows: TGTGCCAGCAGTCCAAAGGAGACAGGGGTCGACGAGCAGTACTTC. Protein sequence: CASSPKETGVDEQYF.